This TCR beta chain was profiled in a study of T-cell reconstitution after alpha-beta-depleted transplantation in children. Unique molecular identifiers were used to barcode this TCRbeta library. From the PCR reads, TCRdb called clonotypes with MiXCR, one entry per CDR3 protein. This table has 580,000 or so distinct CDR3 sequences, 20% to 25% appearing once. The table lists this clonotype with a few counts. Antigen specificity is unknown. Study observations and caveats: Reports say that about two months after transplant, the alpha-beta T cells came out of several hundred graft clones that had expanded. Diversity of TCRbeta at day 60 was high in some patients, arising from surviving recipient T cells and thymic progenitors.

The CDR3 has 14 residues. V dropped 5 bases and J dropped 7; count of bases not matched to a gene: 9. The V gene's germline CDR1 is SQVTM and CDR2 ANQGSEA. This chain connects TRBV29-1 to TRBJ2-2; TRBD2 matches at 8 bases. This TCR came from a boy in the first two years of life who had a stem cell transplant for acute myeloid leukemia, so the T cells may come from the graft donor. This material consisted of PBMCs, mostly from graft donor cells, taken 360 days after TCRalphabeta/CD19-depleted stem cell transplant. The CDR3 reads CSVSGTRVVGELFF. The CDR3 region has the DNA TGCAGCGTTTCCGGGACTAGGGTTGTCGGGGAGCTGTTTTTT.